This T cell receptor (beta chain) was recovered during a study of cytomegalovirus exposure and HLA in healthy donors. 60 Vbeta and 13 Jbeta primers were used in PCR. Clones were sequenced by immunoSEQ multiplex PCR, and TCRdb holds only the in-frame ones, with some missing. The profile covers about 270,000 clones, with 70% to 90% appearing a single time and roughly 4% taken by the ten largest. The CDR3 consists of 17 residues. Germline-derived CDR1 and CDR2 are MNHEY and SMNVEV (reference sequence). Deletions cut 2 bases from V and 0 bases from J, with 14 bases between. About this clone itself: Its antigen is undetermined.

Study-level points and caveats: It was assumed in the presence/absence analyses that sequencing depth was roughly uniform across donors. The Asian-associated ancestry cluster reportedly had fewer N-insertions than the approximately 670-donor mean in a later analysis. Later analysis identified a missense DCLRE1C variant that was linked to TCR beta V- and J-gene trimming.

Material for sequencing was PBMCs. This sequence was found in a man in his forties or fifties in good health and CMV-seropositive. This rearrangement joins TRBV27 to TRBJ2-1; a weak D match, TRBD2 (5 bases). Here the CDR3 DNA reads TGTGCCAGCAGTTTAAAAGGCAGGAGGAGCTCCTACAATGAGCAGTTCTTC. Protein product: CASSLKGRRSSYNEQFF.